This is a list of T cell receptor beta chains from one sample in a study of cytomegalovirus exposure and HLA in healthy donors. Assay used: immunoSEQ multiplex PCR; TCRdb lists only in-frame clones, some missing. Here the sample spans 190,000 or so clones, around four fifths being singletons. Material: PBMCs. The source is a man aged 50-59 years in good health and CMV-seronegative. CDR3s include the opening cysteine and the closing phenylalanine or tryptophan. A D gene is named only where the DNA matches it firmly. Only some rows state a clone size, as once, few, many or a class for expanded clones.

CDR3: CASSKPGLAGGKEQFF
DNA: TGTGCCAGCAGCAAACCAGGACTAGCGGGGGGGAAAGAGCAGTTCTTC
V: TRBV11-2
D: TRBD2
size: -
J: TRBJ2-1

CDR3: CAWSGQGSPKYLSPQHF
DNA: TGTGCCTGGAGTGGTCAGGGGTCTCCGAAGTACTTATCGCCCCAGCATTTT
V: TRBV30
D: -
size: -
J: TRBJ1-5

CDR3: CASSLGGLRTGELFF
DNA: TGTGCCAGCAGCTTGGGGGGTTTGCGGACCGGGGAGCTGTTTTTT
V: TRBV7-9
D: -
size: -
J: TRBJ2-2

CDR3: CASSPSGLASGELFF
DNA: TGCGCCAGCAGCCCCTCTGGACTAGCCTCCGGGGAGCTGTTTTTT
V: TRBV4-1
D: TRBD2
size: -
J: TRBJ2-2

CDR3: CASSYLGQGNEKLFF
DNA: TGTGCCAGCAGTTACTTGGGACAGGGTAATGAAAAACTGTTTTTT
V: TRBV6-5
D: TRBD1
size: -
J: TRBJ1-4

CDR3: CATSRDRRGLGKYF
DNA: TGTGCCACCAGCAGAGATCGCAGGGGGCTCGGGAAGTACTTC
V: TRBV15
D: TRBD1
size: -
J: TRBJ2-7

CDR3: CASSPLAASTDTQYF
DNA: TGTGCTAGCAGCCCGCTAGCGGCTAGCACAGATACGCAGTATTTT
V: TRBV7-7
D: TRBD2
size: -
J: TRBJ2-3

CDR3: CSSSPGQTFSAFF
DNA: TGTTCCAGCAGCCCGGGACAGACCTTCTCGGCTTTCTTT
V: TRBV7-9
D: TRBD1
size: -
J: TRBJ1-1

CDR3: CASSRSGETQYF
DNA: TGTGCCAGCAGCCGGTCGGGAGAGACCCAGTACTTC
V: TRBV9
D: -
size: -
J: TRBJ2-5

CDR3: CASSVWRRNGYTF
DNA: TGTGCCAGCAGTGTATGGCGGCGAAATGGCTACACCTTC
V: TRBV6-1
D: -
size: -
J: TRBJ1-2

CDR3: CASSLNRAGANVLTF
DNA: TGTGCCAGCAGCTTAAACAGGGCTGGGGCCAACGTCCTGACTTTC
V: TRBV7-3
D: -
size: -
J: TRBJ2-6

CDR3: CASSIGTEDTQYF
DNA: TGTGCCAGTAGTATTGGGACAGAAGATACGCAGTATTTT
V: TRBV19
D: TRBD1
size: -
J: TRBJ2-3

CDR3: CASSQESRVPIQYF
DNA: TGTGCCAGCAGCCAAGAGAGCAGGGTCCCGATTCAGTACTTC
V: TRBV14
D: -
size: -
J: TRBJ2-4

CDR3: CASNKNRVRNEKLFF
DNA: TGTGCCAGTAACAAGAACAGGGTGAGGAATGAAAAACTGTTTTTT
V: TRBV19
D: -
size: -
J: TRBJ1-4

CDR3: CASSYSSGQGSTEAFF
DNA: TGTGCCAGCAGTTACTCATCGGGACAGGGAAGCACTGAAGCTTTCTTT
V: TRBV6-5
D: TRBD1
size: few
J: TRBJ1-1

CDR3: CATRTGAYNEQFF
DNA: TGTGCCACCCGGACAGGGGCCTACAATGAGCAGTTCTTC
V: TRBV19
D: TRBD1
size: -
J: TRBJ2-1

CDR3: CASTGGRYGYTF
DNA: TGTGCCAGTACAGGGGGGAGATATGGCTACACCTTC
V: TRBV19
D: TRBD1
size: -
J: TRBJ1-2

CDR3: CATSILKGLGNEQFF
DNA: TGTGCCACCAGCATCCTGAAGGGACTAGGGAATGAGCAGTTCTTC
V: TRBV15
D: TRBD2
size: -
J: TRBJ2-1

CDR3: CASIPTGGPENTEAFF
DNA: TGTGCCAGTATTCCCACAGGGGGACCGGAGAACACTGAAGCTTTCTTT
V: TRBV19
D: TRBD1
size: -
J: TRBJ1-1

CDR3: CASSRGLDGLPDTQYF
DNA: TGCGCCAGCAGCCGGGGACTAGATGGGCTCCCAGATACGCAGTATTTT
V: TRBV5-1
D: TRBD2
size: -
J: TRBJ2-3

CDR3: CASSLESGVEKLFF
DNA: TGCGCCAGCAGCTTGGAATCAGGGGTCGAAAAACTGTTTTTT
V: TRBV5-1
D: -
size: few
J: TRBJ1-4

CDR3: CASSLSGGNQPQHF
DNA: TGCGCCAGCAGCTTGTCAGGGGGCAATCAGCCCCAGCATTTT
V: TRBV5-1
D: -
size: few
J: TRBJ1-5

CDR3: CASSGRGPANYGYTF
DNA: TGTGCCAGCAGCGGCAGGGGGCCAGCTAACTATGGCTACACCTTC
V: TRBV9
D: TRBD1
size: -
J: TRBJ1-2

CDR3: CASSPREIGELFF
DNA: TGTGCCAGCAGCCCCAGGGAAATCGGGGAGCTGTTTTTT
V: TRBV16
D: -
size: -
J: TRBJ2-2

CDR3: CASTIAGRTDTQYF
DNA: TGCGCCAGCACAATAGCGGGCCGCACAGATACGCAGTATTTT
V: TRBV5-1
D: TRBD2
size: once
J: TRBJ2-3

CDR3: CASTPIGEVRNQPQHF
DNA: TGTGCCAGCACACCAATAGGGGAGGTTCGCAATCAGCCCCAGCATTTT
V: TRBV5-8
D: -
size: -
J: TRBJ1-5

CDR3: CASSQRLAASYEQYF
DNA: TGCGCCAGCAGCCAACGACTAGCGGCCTCCTACGAGCAGTACTTC
V: TRBV4-3
D: TRBD2
size: -
J: TRBJ2-7

CDR3: CASSYRDRESLNTEAFF
DNA: TGTGCCAGCAGCTACCGGGACAGGGAGTCCTTGAACACTGAAGCTTTCTTT
V: TRBV4-2
D: TRBD1
size: -
J: TRBJ1-1

CDR3: CATRDGNSGNTIYF
DNA: TGTGCCACCAGAGACGGGAACTCTGGAAACACCATATATTTT
V: TRBV10-3
D: -
size: -
J: TRBJ1-3

CDR3: CASRGTGTVDQPQHF
DNA: TGTGCCAGTAGGGGGACCGGGACAGTAGATCAGCCCCAGCATTTT
V: TRBV19
D: TRBD1
size: few
J: TRBJ1-5

CDR3: CASSIAGRVPGELFF
DNA: TGTGCCAGTAGTATCGCAGGGAGGGTTCCCGGGGAGCTGTTTTTT
V: TRBV19
D: TRBD2
size: -
J: TRBJ2-2

CDR3: CASSDGLAGVYEQYF
DNA: TGTGCCAGCAGTGACGGACTAGCGGGGGTATACGAGCAGTACTTC
V: TRBV6-1
D: TRBD2
size: -
J: TRBJ2-7

CDR3: CASSPNIGTGGGTEAFF
DNA: TGTGCCAGCAGCCCAAACATAGGGACAGGGGGAGGGACTGAAGCTTTCTTT
V: TRBV5-4
D: TRBD1
size: -
J: TRBJ1-1

CDR3: CASSDPTGDQETQYF
DNA: TGTGCCAGCAGCGACCCGACAGGGGACCAAGAGACCCAGTACTTC
V: TRBV5-6
D: TRBD1
size: -
J: TRBJ2-5

CDR3: CASSVEQGRTEAFF
DNA: TGTGCCAGCAGCGTAGAACAGGGCAGGACTGAAGCTTTCTTT
V: TRBV9
D: -
size: -
J: TRBJ1-1

CDR3: CASSYYRGNYGYTF
DNA: TGTGCCAGCAGTTATTACAGGGGGAACTATGGCTACACCTTC
V: TRBV6-5
D: TRBD1
size: -
J: TRBJ1-2

CDR3: CASSKENRTDQETQYF
DNA: TGTGCCAGCAGCAAAGAAAATAGGACAGATCAAGAGACCCAGTACTTC
V: TRBV21-1
D: -
size: few
J: TRBJ2-5

CDR3: CASSPLAGLGNSPLHF
DNA: TGTGCCAGCAGCCCACTCGCGGGGTTGGGGAATTCACCCCTCCACTTT
V: TRBV7-6
D: -
size: -
J: TRBJ1-6

CDR3: CASSSTLAGDGDTQYF
DNA: TGTGCCAGCAGTTCCACACTAGCGGGCGACGGAGATACGCAGTATTTT
V: TRBV6-4
D: TRBD2
size: -
J: TRBJ2-3

CDR3: CASIFGTPNTEAFF
DNA: TGTGCCAGCATCTTCGGGACACCTAACACTGAAGCTTTCTTT
V: TRBV6-6
D: -
size: -
J: TRBJ1-1

CDR3: CAIQGGEKLFF
DNA: TGTGCCATCCAGGGTGGCGAAAAACTGTTTTTT
V: TRBV5-4
D: -
size: -
J: TRBJ1-4

CDR3: CASRPTGSNTEAFF
DNA: TGTGCCAGCAGACCCACAGGGTCGAACACTGAAGCTTTCTTT
V: TRBV6-1
D: -
size: -
J: TRBJ1-1

CDR3: CASSLGGWQETQYF
DNA: TGTGCCAGCAGCTTAGGGGGGTGGCAGGAGACCCAGTACTTC
V: TRBV7-3
D: -
size: -
J: TRBJ2-5

CDR3: CASSLDFLGGAYEQYF
DNA: TGCGCCAGCAGCTTGGATTTTTTAGGCGGGGCCTACGAGCAGTACTTC
V: TRBV5-1
D: -
size: -
J: TRBJ2-7

CDR3: CASSQGGVYEQYF
DNA: TGCGCCAGCAGCCAAGGGGGGGTCTACGAGCAGTACTTC
V: TRBV4-1
D: -
size: -
J: TRBJ2-7

CDR3: CASSLARSGSEKLFF
DNA: TGCGCCAGCAGCTTGGCCAGGTCCGGCAGTGAAAAACTGTTTTTT
V: TRBV5-1
D: -
size: -
J: TRBJ1-4

CDR3: CASSPRDRGYYGYTF
DNA: TGTGCCAGCTCGCCACGGGACAGGGGGTACTATGGCTACACCTTC
V: TRBV18
D: TRBD1
size: once
J: TRBJ1-2

CDR3: CASSPPGQTYNSPLHF
DNA: TGTGCCAGTAGTCCCCCGGGACAGACCTATAATTCACCCCTCCACTTT
V: TRBV19
D: TRBD1
size: once
J: TRBJ1-6

CDR3: CASSSQGQLTTDTQYF
DNA: TGTGCCAGTAGTTCCCAGGGCCAACTGACCACAGATACGCAGTATTTT
V: TRBV19
D: -
size: -
J: TRBJ2-3